This T cell receptor (beta chain) came from a study of T cells in Graves' hyperthyroidism and ophthalmopathy. Study results and limitations: Most expanded thyroid clonotypes above 0.001 also appeared in blood.

Amplified TCR beta CDR3 regions came from RNA transcripts. A set of HTBI primers served as the primers for a first-round RT-PCR of the TCR CDR3. TCRdb re-called the multiplex PCR reads through MiXCR, storing one row per CDR3 protein. The data show about 600,000 distinct CDR3 sequences, more than 13% seen once. Concerning this clonotype: Its antigen is not identified.

V lost 5 bases and J lost 5, with 15 bases in between. The CDR3 covers 14 residues. From germline, CDR1 is LNHDA and CDR2 SQIVND (reference sequence). This chain uses TRBV19 with TRBJ2-5; tentative D call: TRBD1 (6 bases). The specimen was blood. This clonotype was obtained from a woman under 30 with Graves' ophthalmopathy. CDR3 amino acids: CASSLMQGLETQYF. CDR3 bases: TGTGCCAGTAGTCTCATGCAGGGGCTGGAGACCCAGTACTTC.